This T cell receptor (beta chain) emerged from a study of blood T cell repertoires in COVID-19. About the research overall: Samples came from the United States, Italy and Spain, spanning acute and convalescent COVID-19. Sample material is recorded as cDNA or gDNA derived from T cells, B-cell-depleted T cells, or PBMCs.

Germline values: CDR1 MDHEN, CDR2 SYDVKM. Trimming took 6 bases from V and 2 from J; bases not matched to a gene: 10. The CDR3 has 16 amino acids. Assay used: immunoSEQ multiplex PCR; TCRdb lists only in-frame clones, some missing. Here the sample spans around 270,000 clones, about 87% being singletons. This TCR derives from a woman between 45 and 65 years old with acute or convalescent COVID-19. The V gene is TRBV28, the J gene TRBJ2-1; TRBD2 matches at 7 bases. Sequencing used peripheral blood. In DNA, the CDR3 is TGTGCCAGCAGGGGGTTTGCGGGAGATACCTACAATGAGCAGTTCTTC. Translating it yields CASRGFAGDTYNEQFF. Using reference TRBV28 and TRBJ2-1 for the parts outside the CDR3, the full variable domain is DVKVTQSSRYLVKRTGEKVFLECVQDMDHENMFWYRQDPGLGLRLIYFSYDVKMKEKGDIPEGYSVSREKKERFSLILESASTNQTSMYLCASRGFAGDTYNEQFFGPGTRLTVL.